This TCR beta chain emerged from a study of T cell responses to AZD1222 COVID-19 vaccine. Study-wide findings and caveats: There were vaccine-associated CD4 TCRs across spike, dominant at 160-218 and 743-854. None of the repertoires were sampled until the peak T cell response had passed. The study reported that nearly half of spike-specific TCRs target unmutated variant regions. Clonal diversity was possibly underestimated, and white British individuals and females predominated among donors.

The CDR3 has 16 amino acids. V was cut by 6 bases and J by 6 bases, with 21 bases left in between. The germline V gene encodes CDR1 MGHDK and CDR2 SYGVNS. Profiled with immunoSEQ multiplex PCR; TCRdb holds only in-frame clones, not every one. This sample has approximately 130,000 clones; approximately 92% occur once, and the top ten carry over 4%. This clone was counted only a few times. Antigen specificity is unknown. This specimen consisted of peripheral blood, obtained 28 days after the second dose of the MenACWY control vaccine. This sequence originates from an adult who received the MenACWY meningococcal vaccine as a control. The chain combines TRBV25-1 with TRBJ2-1; maybe TRBD1 (6 bases). In DNA, the CDR3 is TGTGCCAGCAGGGGACACAGGGCCTACCCCGGCAATGAGCAGTTCTTC. This codes for CASRGHRAYPGNEQFF.